What follows is one T cell receptor (beta chain) and its context. Its antigen is unknown. The record has no base qualities; no much larger clone is one base away. V lost 2 bases and J lost 6 bases; the stretch between them is 8 bases long. CDR3 length: 13 amino acids, cysteine to phenylalanine. Only the CDR3 region is kept as DNA, spanning 39 bases read in frame from base 1. Looking up the germline V gene yields CDR1 SGHDT and CDR2 YYEEEE. This entry belongs to a study of technical replicates of blood from several donors (dated by TCRdb to about 2017). The method was the immunoSEQ multiplex PCR assay. The immuneACCESS repertoire file appears here via TCRdb, limited to in-frame rearrangements. These files lack a portion of the clones; in checked studies, under half of the deficit traces to unresolved V genes, and the cause of the others is not known. The sample table shows approximately 81,000 clones, and 90% to 98% are seen once. The ten largest clones capture under 0.2% of the sample.

The V and J genes are TRBV5-6 and TRBJ2-2, with an unclear D gene assignment. This TCR derives from a human donor in good health. The sample consisted of T cells isolated from PBMCs. The nucleotide sequence is given as TGTGCCAGCAGCTTACCGGTTGCCGGGGAGCTGTTTTTT. Its product reads: CASSLPVAGELFF.